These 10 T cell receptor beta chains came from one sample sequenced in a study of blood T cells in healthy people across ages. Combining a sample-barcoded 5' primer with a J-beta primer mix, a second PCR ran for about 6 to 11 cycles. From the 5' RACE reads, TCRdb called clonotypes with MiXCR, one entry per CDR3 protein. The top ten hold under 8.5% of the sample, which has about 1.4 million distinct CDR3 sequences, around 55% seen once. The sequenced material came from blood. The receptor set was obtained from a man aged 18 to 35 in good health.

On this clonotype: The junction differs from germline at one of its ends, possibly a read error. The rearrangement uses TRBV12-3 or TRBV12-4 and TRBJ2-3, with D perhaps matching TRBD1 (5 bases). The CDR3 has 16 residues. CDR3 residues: CASRGAQLTSTDAQYF. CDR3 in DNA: TGTGCCAGCAGAGGGGCCCAGCTTACCAGCACAGATGCGCAGTATTTT.

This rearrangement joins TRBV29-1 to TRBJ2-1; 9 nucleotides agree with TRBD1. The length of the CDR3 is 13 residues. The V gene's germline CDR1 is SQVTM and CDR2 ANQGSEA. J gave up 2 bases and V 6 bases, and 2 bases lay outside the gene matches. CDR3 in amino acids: CSVGQGPYNEQFF. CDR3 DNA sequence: TGCAGCGTCGGACAGGGGCCCTACAATGAGCAGTTCTTC.

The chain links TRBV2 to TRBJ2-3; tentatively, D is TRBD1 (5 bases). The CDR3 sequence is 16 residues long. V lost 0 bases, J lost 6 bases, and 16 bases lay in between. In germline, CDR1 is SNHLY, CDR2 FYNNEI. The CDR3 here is CASSEAGALGPDTQYF. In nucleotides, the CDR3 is TGTGCCAGCAGTGAAGCAGGGGCTCTTGGCCCCGATACGCAGTATTTT.

CDR3 in DNA: TGTGCCAGCAGTTATAGACAGGGGGCCACTGAAGCTTTCTTT. It yields the protein CASSYRQGATEAFF. V and J are TRBV6-5 and TRBJ1-1; 10 bases map to TRBD1. Germline V gene lookup returns CDR1 MNHEY and CDR2 SVGAGI. The V gene end was trimmed by 3 bases and the J gene end by 4 bases; junction bases not matched to a gene: 2. The CDR3 sequence is 14 residues long.

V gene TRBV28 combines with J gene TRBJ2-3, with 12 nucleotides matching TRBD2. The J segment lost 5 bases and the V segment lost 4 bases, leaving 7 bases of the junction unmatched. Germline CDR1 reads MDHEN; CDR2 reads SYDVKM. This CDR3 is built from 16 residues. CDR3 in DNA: TGTGCCAGCAGTTCCGGACTAGCGGGGATAGTAGATACGCAGTATTTT. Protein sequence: CASSSGLAGIVDTQYF.

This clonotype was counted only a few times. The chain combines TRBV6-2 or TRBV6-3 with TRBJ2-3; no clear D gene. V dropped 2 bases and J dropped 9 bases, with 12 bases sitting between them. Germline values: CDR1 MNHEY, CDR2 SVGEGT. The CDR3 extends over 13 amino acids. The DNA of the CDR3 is TGTGCCAGCAGTTACGGCTCCCCGAGGACGCAGTATTTT. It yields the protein CASSYGSPRTQYF.

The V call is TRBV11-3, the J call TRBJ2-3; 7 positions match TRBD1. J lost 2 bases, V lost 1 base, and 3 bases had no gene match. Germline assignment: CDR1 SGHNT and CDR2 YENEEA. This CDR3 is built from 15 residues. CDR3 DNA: TGTGCCAGCAGCTTAGGTGGGACAGTCACAGATACGCAGTATTTT. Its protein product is CASSLGGTVTDTQYF.

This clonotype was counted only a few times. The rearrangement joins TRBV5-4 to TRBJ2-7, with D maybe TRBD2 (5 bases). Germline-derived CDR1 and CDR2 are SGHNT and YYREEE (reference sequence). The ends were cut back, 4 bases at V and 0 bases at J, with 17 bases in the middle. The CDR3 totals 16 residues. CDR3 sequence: CASSPLASGSSYEQYF. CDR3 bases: TGTGCCAGCAGCCCGTTAGCCAGTGGGAGCTCCTACGAGCAGTACTTC.

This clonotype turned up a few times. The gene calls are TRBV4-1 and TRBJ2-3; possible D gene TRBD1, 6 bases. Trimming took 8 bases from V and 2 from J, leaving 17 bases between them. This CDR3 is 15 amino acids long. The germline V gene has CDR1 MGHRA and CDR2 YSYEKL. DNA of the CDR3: TGCGCCAGCGGAAACCGGGACAACCCCACAGATACGCAGTATTTT. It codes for CASGNRDNPTDTQYF.

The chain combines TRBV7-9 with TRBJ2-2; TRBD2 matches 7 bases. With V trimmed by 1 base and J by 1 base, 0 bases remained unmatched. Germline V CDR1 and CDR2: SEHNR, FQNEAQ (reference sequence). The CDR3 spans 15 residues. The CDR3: CASSLERENTGELFF. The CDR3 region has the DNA TGTGCCAGCAGCTTAGAGCGGGAGAACACCGGGGAGCTGTTTTTT.